This TCR beta chain was observed in a study of T cell changes during pregnancy in multiple sclerosis. Assay used: immunoSEQ multiplex PCR; TCRdb lists only in-frame clones, some missing. The profile shows 70,000 to 100,000 clones, under 95% of them singletons. Looked up from germline, CDR1 is MNHEY and CDR2 is SMNVEV (reference sequence). The V segment lost 2 bases and the J segment 5 bases; nucleotides outside the gene matches: 9. The CDR3 is made up of 16 amino acids. Sequences were derived from peripheral blood, sampled in the first trimester of pregnancy. The receptor was derived from a female donor with multiple sclerosis, enrolled in a pregnancy study. This rearrangement joins TRBV27 to TRBJ2-5; 9 bases line up with TRBD1. The CDR3 coding sequence is TGTGCCAGCAGTTTAGGTCTTAACAGGGGGCTGGAGACCCAGTACTTC. Translated, it gives CASSLGLNRGLETQYF.